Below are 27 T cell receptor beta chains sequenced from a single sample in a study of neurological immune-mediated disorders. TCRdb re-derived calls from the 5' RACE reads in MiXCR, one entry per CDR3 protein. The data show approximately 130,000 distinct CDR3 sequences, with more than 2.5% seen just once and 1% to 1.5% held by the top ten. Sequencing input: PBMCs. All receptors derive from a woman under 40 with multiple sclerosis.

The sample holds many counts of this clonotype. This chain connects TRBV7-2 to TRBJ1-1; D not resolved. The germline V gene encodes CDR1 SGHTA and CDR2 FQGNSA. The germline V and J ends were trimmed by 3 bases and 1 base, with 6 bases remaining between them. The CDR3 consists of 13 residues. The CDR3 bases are TGTGCCAGCAGCTTCTCGTCGAACACTGAAGCTTTCTTT. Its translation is CASSFSSNTEAFF.

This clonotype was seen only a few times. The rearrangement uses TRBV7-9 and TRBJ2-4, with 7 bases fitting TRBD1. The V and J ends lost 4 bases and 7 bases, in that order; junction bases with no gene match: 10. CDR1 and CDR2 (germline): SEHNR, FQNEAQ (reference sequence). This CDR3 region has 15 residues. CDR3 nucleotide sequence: TGTGCCAGCAGCTCTCCGGGACAGTTCGGTAACATTCAGTACTTC. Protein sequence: CASSSPGQFGNIQYF.

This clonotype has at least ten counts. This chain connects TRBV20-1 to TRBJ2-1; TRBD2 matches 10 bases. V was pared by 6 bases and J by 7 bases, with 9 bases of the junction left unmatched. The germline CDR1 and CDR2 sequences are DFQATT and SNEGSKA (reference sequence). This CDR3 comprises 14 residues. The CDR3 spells CSAKSGGGINEQFF. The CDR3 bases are TGCAGTGCAAAGAGCGGGGGGGGAATAAATGAGCAGTTCTTC.

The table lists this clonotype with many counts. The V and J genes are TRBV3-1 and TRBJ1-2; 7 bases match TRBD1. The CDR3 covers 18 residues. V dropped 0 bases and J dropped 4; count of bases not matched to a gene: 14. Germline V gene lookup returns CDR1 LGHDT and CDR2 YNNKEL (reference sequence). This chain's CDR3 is CASSQDSRDRVVRYGYTF. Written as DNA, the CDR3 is TGTGCCAGCAGCCAAGATTCGAGAGACAGGGTCGTACGCTATGGCTACACCTTC.

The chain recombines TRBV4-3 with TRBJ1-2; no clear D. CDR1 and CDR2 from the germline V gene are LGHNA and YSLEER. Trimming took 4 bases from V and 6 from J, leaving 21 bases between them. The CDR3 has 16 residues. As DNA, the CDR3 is TGCGCCAGCAGCCCGACCCCGAGCCCGTCACGTCATGGCTACACCTTC. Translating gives CASSPTPSPSRHGYTF.

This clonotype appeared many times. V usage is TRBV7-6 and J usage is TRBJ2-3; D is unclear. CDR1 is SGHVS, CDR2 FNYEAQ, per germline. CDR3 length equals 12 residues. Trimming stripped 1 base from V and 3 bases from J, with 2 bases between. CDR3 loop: CASSLGTDTQYF. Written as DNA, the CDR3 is TGTGCCAGCAGCTTAGGGACAGATACGCAGTATTTT.

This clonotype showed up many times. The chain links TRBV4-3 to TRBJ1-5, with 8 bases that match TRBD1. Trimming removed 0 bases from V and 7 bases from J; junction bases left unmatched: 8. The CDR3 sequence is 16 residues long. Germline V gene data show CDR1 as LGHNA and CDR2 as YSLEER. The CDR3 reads CASSQEPRGHGQPQHF. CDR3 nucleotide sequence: TGCGCCAGCAGCCAAGAACCCAGGGGGCATGGACAGCCCCAGCATTTT.

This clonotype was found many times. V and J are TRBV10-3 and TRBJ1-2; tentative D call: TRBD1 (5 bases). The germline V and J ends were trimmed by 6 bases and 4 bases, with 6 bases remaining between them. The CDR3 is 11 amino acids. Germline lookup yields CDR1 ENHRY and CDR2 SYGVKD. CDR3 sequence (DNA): TGTGCCATCAGCGACAGCTATGGCTACACCTTC. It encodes CAISDSYGYTF.

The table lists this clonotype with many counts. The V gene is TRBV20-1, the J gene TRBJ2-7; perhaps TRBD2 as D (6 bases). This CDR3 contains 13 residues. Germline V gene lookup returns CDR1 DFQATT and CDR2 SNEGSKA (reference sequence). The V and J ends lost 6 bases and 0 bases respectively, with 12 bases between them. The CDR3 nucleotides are TGCAGTGCCCCCCGCGGGGACTCCTACGAGCAGTACTTC. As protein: CSAPRGDSYEQYF.

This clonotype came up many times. CDR3 sequence: CASSVTGNTEAFF. Here the CDR3 DNA reads TGTGCCAGCAGTGTTACAGGGAACACTGAAGCTTTCTTT. This chain links TRBV12-3 or TRBV12-4 with TRBJ1-1; D is possibly TRBD1 (5 bases). The ends were cut back, 5 bases at V and 1 base at J, with 8 bases in the middle. The CDR3 contains 13 residues.

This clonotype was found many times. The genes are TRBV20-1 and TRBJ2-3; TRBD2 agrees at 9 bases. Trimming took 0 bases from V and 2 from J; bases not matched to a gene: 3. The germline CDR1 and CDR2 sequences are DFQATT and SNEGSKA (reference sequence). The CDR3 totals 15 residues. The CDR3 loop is CSARETSGSTDTQYF. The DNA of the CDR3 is TGCAGTGCTAGAGAGACTAGCGGCTCCACAGATACGCAGTATTTT.

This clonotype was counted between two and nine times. CDR3 loop: CSAIYGLAGGHTQYF. CDR3 DNA: TGCAGCGCCATATATGGACTAGCGGGGGGCCATACGCAGTATTTT. The V gene is TRBV29-1, the J gene TRBJ2-3, with TRBD2 matching over 14 bases. Germline V CDR1 and CDR2: SQVTM, ANQGSEA. V dropped 7 bases and J dropped 7; count of bases not matched to a gene: 10. The CDR3 length is 15 residues.

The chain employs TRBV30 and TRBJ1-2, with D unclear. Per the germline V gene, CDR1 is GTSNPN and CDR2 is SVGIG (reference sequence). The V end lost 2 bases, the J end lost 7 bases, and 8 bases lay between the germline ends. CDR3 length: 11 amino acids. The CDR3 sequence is CAWSNGIGYTF. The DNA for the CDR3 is TGTGCCTGGAGTAACGGGATTGGCTACACCTTC.

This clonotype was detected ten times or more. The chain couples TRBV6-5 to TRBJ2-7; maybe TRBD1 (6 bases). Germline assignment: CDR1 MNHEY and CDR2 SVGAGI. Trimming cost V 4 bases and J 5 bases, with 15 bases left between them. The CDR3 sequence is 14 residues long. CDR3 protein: CASSSRDIRDEQYF. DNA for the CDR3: TGTGCCAGCAGTTCTCGGGACATTAGGGACGAGCAGTACTTC.

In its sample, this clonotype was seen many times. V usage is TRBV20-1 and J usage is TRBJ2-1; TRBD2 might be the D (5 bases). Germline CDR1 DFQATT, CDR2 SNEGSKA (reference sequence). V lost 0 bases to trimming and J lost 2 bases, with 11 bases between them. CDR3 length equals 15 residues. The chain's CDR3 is CSARETGMPYNEQFF. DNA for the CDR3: TGCAGTGCTAGAGAGACGGGGATGCCCTACAATGAGCAGTTCTTC.

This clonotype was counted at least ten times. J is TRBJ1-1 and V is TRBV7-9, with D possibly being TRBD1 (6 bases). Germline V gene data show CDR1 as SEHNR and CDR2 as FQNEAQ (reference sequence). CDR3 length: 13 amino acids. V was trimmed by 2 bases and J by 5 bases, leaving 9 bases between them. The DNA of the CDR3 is TGTGCCAGCAGCTTATCAGGGGTTACTGAAGCTTTCTTT. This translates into CASSLSGVTEAFF.

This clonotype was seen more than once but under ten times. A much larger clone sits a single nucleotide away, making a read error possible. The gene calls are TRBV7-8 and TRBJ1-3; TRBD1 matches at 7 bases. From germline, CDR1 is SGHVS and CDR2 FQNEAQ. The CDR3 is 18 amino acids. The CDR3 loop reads CASSLALGQPSSGKTIYF. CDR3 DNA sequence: TGTGCCAGCAGCTTAGCGCTGGGACAGCCGAGCTCTGGAAAAACCATATATTTT.

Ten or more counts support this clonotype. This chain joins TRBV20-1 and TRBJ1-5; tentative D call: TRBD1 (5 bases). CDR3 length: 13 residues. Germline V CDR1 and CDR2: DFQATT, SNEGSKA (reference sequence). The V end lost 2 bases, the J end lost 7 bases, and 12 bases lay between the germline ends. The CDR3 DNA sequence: TGCAGTGCTAGACAGGGCGTCGGGCAGCCCCAGCATTTT. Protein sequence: CSARQGVGQPQHF.

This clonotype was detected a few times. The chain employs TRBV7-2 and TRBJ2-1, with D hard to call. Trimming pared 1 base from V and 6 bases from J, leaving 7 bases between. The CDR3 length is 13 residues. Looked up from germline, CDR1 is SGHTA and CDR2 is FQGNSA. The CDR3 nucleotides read TGTGCCAGCAGCTTAGACCCAGGCAATGAGCAGTTCTTC. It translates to CASSLDPGNEQFF.

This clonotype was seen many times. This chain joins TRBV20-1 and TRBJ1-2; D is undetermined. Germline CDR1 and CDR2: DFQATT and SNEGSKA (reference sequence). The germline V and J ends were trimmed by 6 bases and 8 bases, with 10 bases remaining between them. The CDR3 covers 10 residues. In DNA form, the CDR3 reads TGCAGTGCCCGCGGGGAGGGCTACACCTTC. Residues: CSARGEGYTF.

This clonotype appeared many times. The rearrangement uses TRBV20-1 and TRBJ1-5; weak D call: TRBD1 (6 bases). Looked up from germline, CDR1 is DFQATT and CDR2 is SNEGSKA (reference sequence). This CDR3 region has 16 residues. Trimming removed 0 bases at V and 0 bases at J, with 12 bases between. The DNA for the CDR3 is TGCAGTGCTAGAGATACAGGGATAAATAGCAATCAGCCCCAGCATTTT. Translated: CSARDTGINSNQPQHF.

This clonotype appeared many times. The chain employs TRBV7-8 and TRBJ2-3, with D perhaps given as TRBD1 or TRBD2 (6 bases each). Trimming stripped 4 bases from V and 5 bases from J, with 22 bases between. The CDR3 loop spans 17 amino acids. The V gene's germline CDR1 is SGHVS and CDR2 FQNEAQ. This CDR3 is CASSSGVGGLLGDTQYF. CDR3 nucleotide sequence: TGTGCCAGCAGCTCGGGAGTGGGGGGCCTGCTTGGAGATACGCAGTATTTT.

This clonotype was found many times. CDR3 DNA sequence: TGCAGCGTTATAGAGAACACTGAAGCTTTCTTT. Its translation: CSVIENTEAFF. The chain couples TRBV29-1 to TRBJ1-1; D is unresolved. Trimming removed 5 bases at V and 1 base at J, with 5 bases between. Germline V gives CDR1 SQVTM, CDR2 ANQGSEA. The CDR3 consists of 11 residues.

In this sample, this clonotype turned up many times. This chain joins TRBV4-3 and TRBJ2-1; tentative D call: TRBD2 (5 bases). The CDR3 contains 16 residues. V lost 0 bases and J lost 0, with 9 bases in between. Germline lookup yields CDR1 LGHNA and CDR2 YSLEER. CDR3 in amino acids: CASSQDRGSSYNEQFF. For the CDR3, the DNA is TGCGCCAGCAGCCAAGATCGGGGTAGCTCCTACAATGAGCAGTTCTTC.

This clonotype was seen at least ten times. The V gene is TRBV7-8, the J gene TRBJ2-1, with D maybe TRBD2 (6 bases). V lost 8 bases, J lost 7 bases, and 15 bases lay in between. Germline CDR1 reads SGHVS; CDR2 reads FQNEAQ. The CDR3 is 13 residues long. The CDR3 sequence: CASLEGGKNEQFF. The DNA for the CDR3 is TGTGCCAGCTTGGAGGGCGGGAAAAATGAGCAGTTCTTC.

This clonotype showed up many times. This CDR3 is CASSMIAGGPYEQYF. CDR3 nucleotide sequence: TGTGCCAGCAGCATGATAGCGGGAGGGCCGTACGAGCAGTACTTC. This chain joins TRBV5-5 and TRBJ2-7; 11 nucleotides align to TRBD2. The V and J ends lost 4 bases and 4 bases, in that order; junction bases with no gene match: 7. The CDR3 runs to 15 residues. Per germline, CDR1 SGHKS and CDR2 YYEKEE (reference sequence).

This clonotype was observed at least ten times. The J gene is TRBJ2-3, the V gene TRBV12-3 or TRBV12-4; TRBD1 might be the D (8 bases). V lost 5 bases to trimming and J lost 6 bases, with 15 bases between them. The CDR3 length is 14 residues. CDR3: CASSPDRGGDTQYF. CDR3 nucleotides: TGTGCCAGCAGTCCCGACAGGGGAGGGGATACGCAGTATTTT.